A single TCR beta chain is shown here with its context. This record belongs to a study of blood T cell repertoires in COVID-19. Study as a whole: From T cells, B-cell-depleted T cells, or PBMCs came the material, which was cDNA or gDNA.

This CDR3 has 13 amino acids. Germline-derived CDR1 and CDR2 are KGHSH and LQKENI. Deletions cut 3 bases from V and 0 bases from J, with 5 bases between. In the original workflow: Amplification from reference gene primers served as the basis for estimated nucleated cell counts. Profiling relied on immunoSEQ multiplex PCR, and the TCRdb table lists in-frame clones only, not all of them. The DNA was the basis for D and trimming; V, J and clone size are from that table. There are 90,000 to 110,000 clones in the sample; 80% to 90% occur only once, and around 1.2% lies in the top ten. The rearrangement links TRBV18 to TRBJ2-5, with D unclear. This receptor was obtained from a human donor in a cohort sampled during active COVID-19. The sequenced sample was peripheral blood. CDR3 nucleotides: TGTGCCAGCTCACCCCAGTACCAAGAGACCCAGTACTTC. This gives the protein CASSPQYQETQYF.